The sequence of this T cell receptor (beta chain) was determined in a study of regulatory T cells in long-lasting Graves disease (dated by TCRdb to the early 2020s). With respect to the entire study: Persistent Graves' disease was defined as persistently positive TSH receptor autoantibodies together with antithyroid drug treatment for over 5 years. Patients with persistent Graves' disease were compared with patients with newly diagnosed Graves' disease using TCR sequencing and RNA sequencing of peripheral blood. The study took place in China and was registered as a clinical trial. TCR sequencing covered some 13 persistent and around 20 newly diagnosed Graves' disease patients, around 33 samples in total. Antithyroid drugs had been taken for 8.5 to 13 years on average by persistent Graves' disease patients in the clinical cohort.

On the study overall, not on this receptor specifically: Only peripheral blood was studied, because thyroid tissue, the primary lesion, was inaccessible. Sequencing and analysis were restricted to the TCR beta chain. As a limitation, the authors acknowledged that the small sample size may reduce accuracy. Preferential use of TRBV28, TRBJ1-2 and TRBJ2-5 was observed in persistent disease, whereas TRBV20-1 and TRBJ2-1 were favored in newly diagnosed disease. Compared with newly diagnosed patients, persistent Graves' disease patients had lower TCR Shannon entropy and fewer highly expanded clones, which suggests clonal expansion. A larger number of public clonotypes was shared among persistent patients (approximately 3,000) than among newly diagnosed patients (around 970).

Via the germline V gene (reference sequence), CDR1 is DFQATT and CDR2 SNEGSKA. V has 4 bases trimmed and J has 8 bases trimmed; junction bases matching no gene number 7. The CDR3 covers 13 residues, taking in both the cysteine and the phenylalanine. The retained sequence is limited to the CDR3, 39 bases, with the frame set at the first base. The method was multiplex PCR. The reads were generated on an Illumina HiSeq 4000. To build TCR beta libraries, CDR3 regions were amplified by Arm-PCR using iRepertoire HTBI primers. Before sequencing, the PCR products underwent gel purification. Per the original workflow: Gene usage analysis of CDR3 amino acid clonotypes relied on the approximately 62 TRBV and 13 to 15 TRBJ segments identified across samples. COPE and FqMerger were used to merge the filtered high-quality paired reads into contigs. BLAST was used to align contigs to IMGT TRBV, TRBD and TRBJ reference genes, with CDR3 defined following IMGT. Clonotypes above 0.1% frequency were classified as highly expanded clones. Repertoire diversity was measured by Shannon entropy, and V-J evenness by the Gini coefficient. A clonotype was considered public if more than one individual shared it. The raw public reads went through TCRdb reprocessing: fastp at Q25, MiXCR clone calling, in-frame beta chains kept. A single entry per CDR3 protein holds the most common genes and DNA from its merged rows. In this record, the V and J calls reflect TCRdb's handling and not the investigators' own analysis. The sample table shows more than 350,000 distinct CDR3 sequences, and around a fifth are seen once. The ten largest clonotypes hold 13% to 15% of the sample.

Regarding this clonotype: What this receptor recognizes is not known. Nothing much larger sits one base from this clone, and base qualities are not available.

This specimen's time point label, interpreted: persistent/refractory GD, antithyroid drugs over 5 years with positive TRAb. RNA was extracted from PBMCs in TRIzol for both TCR sequencing and RNA sequencing. The diagnosis of Graves' disease followed American Thyroid Association guidelines. Patients were recruited from an endocrinology department in Xi'an, China. Each patient gave approximately 9 milliliters of peripheral blood, collected in an EDTA anticoagulant tube. PBMCs were isolated by Ficoll Paque Plus density gradient separation without further T cell sorting. An Agilent 2100 Bioanalyzer and agarose gel were used to assess RNA quality, and a NanoDrop 2000 was used to measure RNA concentration.

The clonotype originates from a female donor with Graves disease. Recombination joined TRBV20-1 with TRBJ1-4; TRBD1 aligns with 7 central bases. Sequencing was performed on peripheral blood mononuclear cells (PBMCs), taken when the disease was refractory, from a patient treated with antithyroid drugs. The CDR3 protein is CSATQGLFEKLFF. The DNA sequence reads TGCAGTGCTACACAGGGGCTTTTCGAAAAACTGTTTTTT.